The rows below give T cell receptor beta chains drawn from one sample of a study of blood T cell repertoires in COVID-19. Sequencing used immunoSEQ multiplex PCR; TCRdb keeps in-frame clones, though not all of them. The data contain around 72,000 clones, around 86% of them singletons. The specimen was peripheral blood. These receptors were obtained from a man aged 70 or older with active or convalescent COVID-19. Both conserved end residues are part of each CDR3. Each record gives: J gene, clone size, CDR3 length, V gene, D gene, CDR3 DNA, CDR3 protein. The D gene is left open where the match is weak. Not all rows give a size; the values are once, few, many and, for expanded clones, a class.

J gene: TRBJ2-2; clone size: .; CDR3 length: 19; V gene: TRBV27; D gene: .; CDR3 DNA: TGTGCCAGCAGTTTATATATCTTAGGGCGGGATTCGAACACCGGGGAGCTGTTTTTT; CDR3 protein: CASSLYILGRDSNTGELFF
J gene: TRBJ1-1; clone size: .; CDR3 length: 12; V gene: TRBV7-2; D gene: .; CDR3 DNA: TGTGCCAGCAGGGGGGGGAGCACTGAAGCTTTCTTT; CDR3 protein: CASRGGSTEAFF
J gene: TRBJ1-1; clone size: .; CDR3 length: 17; V gene: TRBV18; D gene: .; CDR3 DNA: TGTGCCAGCTCAGCTGAACAGGTCCGGCCCATGAACACTGAAGCTTTCTTT; CDR3 protein: CASSAEQVRPMNTEAFF
J gene: TRBJ1-1; clone size: once; CDR3 length: 14; V gene: TRBV10-3; D gene: TRBD1; CDR3 DNA: TGTGCCATCAGAAGGACAGGGGGCGAGGGTGTTGCTTTCTTT; CDR3 protein: CAIRRTGGEGVAFF
J gene: TRBJ1-6; clone size: .; CDR3 length: 15; V gene: TRBV3-1/TRBV3-2; D gene: .; CDR3 DNA: TGTGCCAGCAGGACAGCAAGCTCCTATAATTCACCCCTCCACTTT; CDR3 protein: CASRTASSYNSPLHF
J gene: TRBJ1-1; clone size: .; CDR3 length: 17; V gene: TRBV5-4; D gene: .; CDR3 DNA: TGTGCCAGCAGCTCCTTTGAGTTGACCAGGGTGGTGACTGAAGCTTTCTTT; CDR3 protein: CASSSFELTRVVTEAFF
J gene: TRBJ1-1; clone size: .; CDR3 length: 13; V gene: TRBV29-1; D gene: .; CDR3 DNA: TGCAGCGCCGATGTTCTAGGGGGTAAAGAAGCTTTCTTT; CDR3 protein: CSADVLGGKEAFF
J gene: TRBJ2-5; clone size: .; CDR3 length: 16; V gene: TRBV6-5; D gene: .; CDR3 DNA: TGTGCCAGCAGTTACGCATCCAGGGTGGGCCAAGAGACCCAGTACTTC; CDR3 protein: CASSYASRVGQETQYF
J gene: TRBJ1-6; clone size: .; CDR3 length: 13; V gene: TRBV30; D gene: .; CDR3 DNA: TGTGCCTGGTGCGGGATAGTTAATTCACCCCTCCACTTT; CDR3 protein: CAWCGIVNSPLHF
J gene: TRBJ1-2; clone size: .; CDR3 length: 13; V gene: TRBV28; D gene: .; CDR3 DNA: TGTGCCAGCAGCTGGGGACTCAACTATGGCTACACCTTC; CDR3 protein: CASSWGLNYGYTF
J gene: TRBJ1-1; clone size: .; CDR3 length: 12; V gene: TRBV7-2; D gene: .; CDR3 DNA: TGTGCCAGCAGCTCCCAGGGTTCTGAAGCTTTCTTT; CDR3 protein: CASSSQGSEAFF
J gene: TRBJ1-1; clone size: .; CDR3 length: 13; V gene: TRBV28; D gene: .; CDR3 DNA: TGTGCCAGCAGTTCCGGGACAATCACTGAAGCTTTCTTT; CDR3 protein: CASSSGTITEAFF
J gene: TRBJ2-3; clone size: .; CDR3 length: 15; V gene: TRBV5-4; D gene: .; CDR3 DNA: TGTGCCAGCAGCCCGGGGTGGGGGGGCACAGATACGCAGTATTTT; CDR3 protein: CASSPGWGGTDTQYF
J gene: TRBJ2-1; clone size: .; CDR3 length: 15; V gene: TRBV12-5; D gene: .; CDR3 DNA: TGTGCTAGTGGACTGACGCTACCCGGGTACAATGAGCAGTTCTTC; CDR3 protein: CASGLTLPGYNEQFF
J gene: TRBJ2-4; clone size: .; CDR3 length: 17; V gene: TRBV19; D gene: TRBD2; CDR3 DNA: TGTGCCAGTAGCTCCATAATACTAGCGGGAGGGCCGTCTAGTCAGTACTTC; CDR3 protein: CASSSIILAGGPSSQYF
J gene: TRBJ1-2; clone size: .; CDR3 length: 14; V gene: TRBV28; D gene: TRBD1; CDR3 DNA: TGTGCCAGCAGTCTCGACAGGGGAAGCTATGGCTACACCTTC; CDR3 protein: CASSLDRGSYGYTF
J gene: TRBJ2-2; clone size: .; CDR3 length: 18; V gene: TRBV5-8; D gene: TRBD1; CDR3 DNA: TGTGCCAGCAGCCCGACAGGGGGCGATCCTACGAACACCGGGGAGCTGTTTTTT; CDR3 protein: CASSPTGGDPTNTGELFF
J gene: TRBJ2-7; clone size: .; CDR3 length: 15; V gene: TRBV5-1; D gene: TRBD2; CDR3 DNA: TGCGCCAGCAGCTCGTGGAGCGGGGGGTTATACGAGCAGTACTTC; CDR3 protein: CASSSWSGGLYEQYF
J gene: TRBJ2-1; clone size: .; CDR3 length: 15; V gene: TRBV5-6; D gene: TRBD2; CDR3 DNA: TGTGCCAGCAGTATAGCGGGAGGCTCGGGCAATGAGCAGTTCTTC; CDR3 protein: CASSIAGGSGNEQFF
J gene: TRBJ2-7; clone size: once; CDR3 length: 14; V gene: TRBV24-1; D gene: .; CDR3 DNA: TGTGCCACCAGTGACCCTAACAGGGTGGGGGAGCAGTACTTC; CDR3 protein: CATSDPNRVGEQYF
J gene: TRBJ1-6; clone size: .; CDR3 length: 15; V gene: TRBV6-2/TRBV6-3; D gene: TRBD1; CDR3 DNA: TGTGCCAGCAGCGGACAGGGGGTTGGGAATTCACCCCTCCACTTT; CDR3 protein: CASSGQGVGNSPLHF
J gene: TRBJ1-6; clone size: once; CDR3 length: 18; V gene: TRBV30; D gene: TRBD1; CDR3 DNA: TGTGCCTGCCACCGGGACAGGACCAAGAGCTCCTATAATTCACCCCTCCACTTT; CDR3 protein: CACHRDRTKSSYNSPLHF
J gene: TRBJ2-7; clone size: .; CDR3 length: 15; V gene: TRBV28; D gene: TRBD2; CDR3 DNA: TGTGCCAGCAATCGCGGGGGATCTCTCTCCTACGAGCAGTACTTC; CDR3 protein: CASNRGGSLSYEQYF
J gene: TRBJ2-2; clone size: .; CDR3 length: 11; V gene: TRBV10-3; D gene: .; CDR3 DNA: TGTGCCATCAGTGCCGGGGGGGAGCTGTTTTTT; CDR3 protein: CAISAGGELFF
J gene: TRBJ2-4; clone size: .; CDR3 length: 17; V gene: TRBV6-2/TRBV6-3; D gene: .; CDR3 DNA: TGTGCCAGCAGTTTTGATCAGGCCGCCACCTTCAAAAACATTCAGTACTTC; CDR3 protein: CASSFDQAATFKNIQYF
J gene: TRBJ2-1; clone size: .; CDR3 length: 16; V gene: TRBV12-5; D gene: TRBD2; CDR3 DNA: TGTGCTAGTGGCCAGATACTAGCGGGAGGCGCGAGTGAGCAGTTCTTC; CDR3 protein: CASGQILAGGASEQFF
J gene: TRBJ2-1; clone size: .; CDR3 length: 15; V gene: TRBV29-1; D gene: TRBD2; CDR3 DNA: TGCAGCGTTGAGCCTCTAGCGGGAGTGGCAAATGAGCAGTTCTTC; CDR3 protein: CSVEPLAGVANEQFF
J gene: TRBJ2-3; clone size: .; CDR3 length: 16; V gene: TRBV11-2; D gene: .; CDR3 DNA: TGTGCCAGCACCGGCTCTAGGAGTGTCGGCACAGATACGCAGTATTTT; CDR3 protein: CASTGSRSVGTDTQYF
J gene: TRBJ2-5; clone size: .; CDR3 length: 15; V gene: TRBV7-2; D gene: TRBD1; CDR3 DNA: TGTGCCAGCAGCTTCGGACAGGGCCTAGCAGAGACCCAGTACTTC; CDR3 protein: CASSFGQGLAETQYF
J gene: TRBJ1-1; clone size: .; CDR3 length: 16; V gene: TRBV19; D gene: TRBD1; CDR3 DNA: TGTGCCAGTAGTATAGAAGGGACAGCTTTGTACACTGAAGCTTTCTTT; CDR3 protein: CASSIEGTALYTEAFF
J gene: TRBJ1-6; clone size: .; CDR3 length: 16; V gene: TRBV21-1; D gene: .; CDR3 DNA: TGTGCCAGCAGCAAAGCGGGGAAGAAGGGGAATTCACCCCTCCACTTT; CDR3 protein: CASSKAGKKGNSPLHF
J gene: TRBJ1-5; clone size: .; CDR3 length: 14; V gene: TRBV28; D gene: TRBD1; CDR3 DNA: TGTGCCAGCAGTTGGGCGACAGGGCACCAGCCCCAGCATTTT; CDR3 protein: CASSWATGHQPQHF
J gene: TRBJ1-2; clone size: few; CDR3 length: 12; V gene: TRBV12-3/TRBV12-4; D gene: .; CDR3 DNA: TGTGCCAGCAGTTACGGGTACTATGGCTACACCTTC; CDR3 protein: CASSYGYYGYTF
J gene: TRBJ2-1; clone size: few; CDR3 length: 13; V gene: TRBV6-2/TRBV6-3; D gene: .; CDR3 DNA: TGTGCCAGCAGTTATGTCAGGGGCAATGAGCAGTTCTTC; CDR3 protein: CASSYVRGNEQFF
J gene: TRBJ2-5; clone size: .; CDR3 length: 14; V gene: TRBV5-1; D gene: TRBD1; CDR3 DNA: TGCGCCAGCAGCCGGGGACAGCTACAAGAGACCCAGTACTTC; CDR3 protein: CASSRGQLQETQYF
J gene: TRBJ1-5; clone size: once; CDR3 length: 15; V gene: TRBV2; D gene: .; CDR3 DNA: TGTGCCAGCAGCCAAGGCAGGGGAAGCAATCAGCCCCAGCATTTT; CDR3 protein: CASSQGRGSNQPQHF
J gene: TRBJ2-5; clone size: .; CDR3 length: 16; V gene: TRBV7-2; D gene: TRBD2; CDR3 DNA: TGTGCCAGCAGCTTAGGTGTTAGCGGGAGACGCGAGACCCAGTACTTC; CDR3 protein: CASSLGVSGRRETQYF
J gene: TRBJ1-2; clone size: .; CDR3 length: 14; V gene: TRBV5-6; D gene: TRBD1; CDR3 DNA: TGTGCCAGCAGCCCCGAGACAGGGCCCTATGGCTACACCTTC; CDR3 protein: CASSPETGPYGYTF
J gene: TRBJ2-7; clone size: .; CDR3 length: 15; V gene: TRBV19; D gene: TRBD1; CDR3 DNA: TGTGCCAGTAGCCCCGGGACAGACGCACCTTACGAGCAGTACTTC; CDR3 protein: CASSPGTDAPYEQYF
J gene: TRBJ2-5; clone size: once; CDR3 length: 14; V gene: TRBV5-1; D gene: .; CDR3 DNA: TGCGCCAGCAGCTTGTTAAGCGGACAAGAGACCCAGTACTTC; CDR3 protein: CASSLLSGQETQYF
J gene: TRBJ2-7; clone size: few; CDR3 length: 16; V gene: TRBV13; D gene: .; CDR3 DNA: TGTGCCAGCAGCTTAGGCGGTAGGGGACTTATCTACGAGCAGTACTTC; CDR3 protein: CASSLGGRGLIYEQYF
J gene: TRBJ1-3; clone size: .; CDR3 length: 16; V gene: TRBV5-1; D gene: .; CDR3 DNA: TGCGCCAGCAGCTCCCGGGAGGTATCATCTGGAAACACCATATATTTT; CDR3 protein: CASSSREVSSGNTIYF